The TCR beta chain under discussion was sequenced for a study of blood T cell repertoires in COVID-19. Study as a whole: COVID-19 samples collected from the United States, Italy and Spain covered acute and convalescent phases. T cells, B-cell-depleted T cells, or PBMCs provided the cDNA or gDNA that served as material.

As processed by the authors: Reference gene primer amplification gave estimated nucleated cell counts. Sequencing was performed with immunoSEQ multiplex PCR; in TCRdb, only in-frame clones are kept and a portion is missing. V and J calls and clone size are copied from that table; D and trimming were computed from the DNA. The sample holds 120,000 to 150,000 clones, more than 70% seen once. In germline, CDR1 is SGHTA, CDR2 FQGNSA. CDR3 length: 14 residues. With 3 bases removed from V and 0 bases from J, the gap between germline ends came to 9 bases. The V call is TRBV7-2, the J call TRBJ2-7; D remains unclear. This receptor was identified in a man in his 60s with active or convalescent COVID-19. Specimen: peripheral blood. CDR3 DNA: TGTGCCAGCAGCTTTCGCGGCAGCTCCTACGAGCAGTACTTC. Its translation is CASSFRGSSYEQYF.